This T cell receptor beta chain was observed in a study of cytomegalovirus exposure and HLA in healthy donors. Background on the study: In a later analysis, the approximately 110 validation repertoires were reported to have used the same platform as the 550 to 850 first-cohort repertoires.

TCRdb keeps only in-frame clones here, not all; method: immunoSEQ multiplex PCR. In the table there are 50,000 to 65,000 clones, roughly nine tenths of which are singletons. Donors came from a validation cohort of over a hundred subjects, distinct from the first 666-subject cohort. Of note for this clone: Its matching antigen is unknown.

The CDR3 covers 15 residues. Germline values: CDR1 SGDLS, CDR2 YYNGEE. V was trimmed by 0 bases and J by 3 bases, leaving 12 bases between them. Study observations and caveats: Among the CMV-associated chains, three were confirmed in vitro as specific for CMV antigens. A subsequent analysis found that TCR clusters from the first cohort also tended to co-occur in the 90 to 150 validation repertoires, with under 95% of cluster scores above 0.

The chain employs TRBV9 and TRBJ1-1, with a weak D call TRBD1 (6 bases). This TCR was sampled from a woman aged 18-29 years in good health and CMV-seropositive. Sequenced material: PBMCs. The CDR3 spells CASSVGEGQHTEAFF. Here the CDR3 DNA reads TGTGCCAGCAGCGTAGGGGAGGGACAACACACTGAAGCTTTCTTT.